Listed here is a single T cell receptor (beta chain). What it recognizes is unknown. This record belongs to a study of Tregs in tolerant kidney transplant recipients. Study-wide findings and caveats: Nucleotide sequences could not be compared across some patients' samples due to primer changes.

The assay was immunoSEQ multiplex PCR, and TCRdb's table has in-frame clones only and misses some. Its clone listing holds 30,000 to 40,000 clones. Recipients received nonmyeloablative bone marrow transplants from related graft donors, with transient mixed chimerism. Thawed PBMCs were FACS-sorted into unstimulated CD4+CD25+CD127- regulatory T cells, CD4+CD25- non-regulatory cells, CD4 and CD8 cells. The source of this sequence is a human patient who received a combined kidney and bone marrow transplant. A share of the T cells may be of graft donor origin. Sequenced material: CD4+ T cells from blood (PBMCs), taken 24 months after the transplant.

Partial CDR3 DNA: TGCAGTGCTAGAGCCCCGGGACAGGGGGTATCCTACGAG. Amino acids: CSARAPGQGVSYE. The CDR3 in full is CSARAPGQGVSYEQYF. This chain uses TRBV20-1 with TRBJ2-7, with 11 bases aligning to TRBD1. The read halts 3 residues ahead of the CDR3 end, with the missing end drawn from the germline J gene. CDR3 length: 16 residues. Germline V lookup: CDR1 DFQATT, CDR2 SNEGSKA (reference sequence). V gave up 1 base and J gave up 1 base; unmatched junction bases: 6.